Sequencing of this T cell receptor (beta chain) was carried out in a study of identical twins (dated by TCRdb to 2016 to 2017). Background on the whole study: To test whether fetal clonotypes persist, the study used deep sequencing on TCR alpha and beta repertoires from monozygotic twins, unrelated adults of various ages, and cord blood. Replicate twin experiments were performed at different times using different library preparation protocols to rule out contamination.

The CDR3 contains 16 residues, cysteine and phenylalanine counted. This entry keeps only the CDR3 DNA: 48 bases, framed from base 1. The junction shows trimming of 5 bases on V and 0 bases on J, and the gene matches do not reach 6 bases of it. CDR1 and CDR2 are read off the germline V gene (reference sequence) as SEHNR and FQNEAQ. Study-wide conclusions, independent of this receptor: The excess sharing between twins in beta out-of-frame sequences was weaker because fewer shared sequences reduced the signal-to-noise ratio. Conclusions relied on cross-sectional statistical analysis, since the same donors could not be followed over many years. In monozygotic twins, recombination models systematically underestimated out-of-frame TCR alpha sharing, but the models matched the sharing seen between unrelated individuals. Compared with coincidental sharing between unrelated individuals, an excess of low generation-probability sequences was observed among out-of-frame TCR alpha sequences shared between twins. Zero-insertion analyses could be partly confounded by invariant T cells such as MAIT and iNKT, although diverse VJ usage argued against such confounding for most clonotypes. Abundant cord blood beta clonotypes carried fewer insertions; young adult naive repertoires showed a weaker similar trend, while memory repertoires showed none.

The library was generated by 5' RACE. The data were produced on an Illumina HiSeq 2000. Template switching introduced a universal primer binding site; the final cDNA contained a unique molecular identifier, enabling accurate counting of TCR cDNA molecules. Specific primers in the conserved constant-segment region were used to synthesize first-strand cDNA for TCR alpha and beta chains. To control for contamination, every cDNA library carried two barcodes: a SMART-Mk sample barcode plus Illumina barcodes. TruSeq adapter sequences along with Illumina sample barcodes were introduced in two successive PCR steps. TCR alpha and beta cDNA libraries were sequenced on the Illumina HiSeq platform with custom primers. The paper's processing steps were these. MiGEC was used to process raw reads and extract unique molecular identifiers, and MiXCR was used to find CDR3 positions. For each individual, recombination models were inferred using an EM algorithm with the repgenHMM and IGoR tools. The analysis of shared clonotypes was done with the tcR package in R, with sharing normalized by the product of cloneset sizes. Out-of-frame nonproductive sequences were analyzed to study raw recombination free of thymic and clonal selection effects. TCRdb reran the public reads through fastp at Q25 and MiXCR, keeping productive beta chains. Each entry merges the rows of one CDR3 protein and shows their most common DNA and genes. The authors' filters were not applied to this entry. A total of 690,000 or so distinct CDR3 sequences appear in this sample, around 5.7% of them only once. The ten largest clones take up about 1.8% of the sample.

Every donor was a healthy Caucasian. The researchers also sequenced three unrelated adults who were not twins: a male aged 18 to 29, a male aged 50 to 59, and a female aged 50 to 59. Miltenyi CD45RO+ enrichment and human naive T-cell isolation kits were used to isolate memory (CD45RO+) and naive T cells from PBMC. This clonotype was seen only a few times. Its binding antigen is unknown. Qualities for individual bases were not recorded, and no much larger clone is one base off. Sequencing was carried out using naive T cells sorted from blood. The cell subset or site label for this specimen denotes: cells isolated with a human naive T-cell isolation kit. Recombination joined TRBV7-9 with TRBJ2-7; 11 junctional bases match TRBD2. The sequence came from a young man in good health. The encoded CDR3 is CASSRIAGGHSYEQYF. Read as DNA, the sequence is TGTGCCAGCAGCCGTATAGCGGGAGGGCACTCCTACGAGCAGTACTTC. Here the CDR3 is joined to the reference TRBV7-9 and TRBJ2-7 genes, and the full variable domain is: DTGVSQNPRHKITKRGQNVTFRCDPISEHNRLYWYRQTLGQGPEFLTYFQNEAQLEKSRLLSDRFSAERPKGSFSTLEIQRTEQGDSAMYLCASSRIAGGHSYEQYFGPGTRLTVT.